The subject of this entry is one T cell receptor beta chain. This clonotype was recorded many times. Its cognate antigen has yet to be identified. Per-nucleotide qualities are absent, and no much larger clonotype sits a single base away. The hyperthyroidism patients were between 18 and 65 years old and newly diagnosed, with a disease duration of less than 2 months. The study excluded patients with uncontrolled infections, other autoimmune diseases, pregnancy or lactation. Diagnoses relied on clinical symptoms, serum thyroxine and TRAb, thyroid ultrasound and orbital computed tomography. Blood from progressor patients was drawn when they were first diagnosed with hyperthyroidism, before any ophthalmopathy symptoms appeared. PBMCs were isolated from more than 8 ml of fresh peripheral blood by Ficoll-Paque density gradient centrifugation. Progressor patients were first diagnosed with Graves' hyperthyroidism and then developed ophthalmopathy during follow-up. Total RNA was extracted using Trizol reagent, and RNA quality was assessed on an Agilent 2100 Bioanalyzer.

TCR beta CDR3 regions were amplified from RNA transcripts. The TCR CDR3 was subjected to a first round of RT-PCR using the HTBI primer set and the Qiagen OneStep RT-PCR kit. The libraries were constructed in a second round of multiplex PCR and then size-selected and purified. Sequencing of the libraries was done on an Illumina HiSeq2000 using paired-end 100 bp reads. The study's processing was this. SOAPnuke was used to process the raw data, with reads discarded if the reads contained adapters or uncalled bases, had a mean Phred below 15, or lacked an exact constant-primer or identifier match. COPE v1.2.5 was used to merge high-quality paired reads, and clonotypes were defined as unique nucleotide sequences. MiTCR v1.1 was used to align the clonotypes against IMGT TRBV, TRBD and TRBJ reference segments. The analysis was restricted to V-J combinations with a frequency above 0.0001, which together covered 99% to 99.2% of the repertoires. The TCS score was defined as the ratio of F50 (clonal expansion) to E x V (chaos), calculated using BLOSUM62-based TCRdist between CDR3 peptides within each V-J. Welch's t-statistics and random forest reduced approximately 520 V-J features to 13, which were used in a naive Bayes classifier (R e1071). TCRdb reanalyzed the raw reads on its own, using fastp at Q25 for trimming and MiXCR for clone calling, and kept in-frame beta chains. Rows with one shared CDR3 protein collapse into an entry with the most common genes and DNA. TCRdb's processing, not the authors', yielded these V and J calls. In this sample the table shows about 300,000 distinct CDR3 sequences, more than 10% of which occur a single time. Approximately 7.8% of the sample is taken by the ten largest.

Inclusive of the bounding cysteine and phenylalanine, the CDR3 is 17 residues long. This entry keeps only the CDR3 DNA: 51 bases, framed from base 1. V and J are trimmed by 0 bases and 4 bases, and the gene matches miss 7 bases of the junction. Via the germline V gene (reference sequence), CDR1 is DFQATT and CDR2 SNEGSKA. The data were taken from a study of T cells in Graves' hyperthyroidism and ophthalmopathy (dated by TCRdb to the late 2010s). General notes on the study: Peripheral blood samples were taken at the time of initial diagnosis, prior to any treatment. A discovery cohort of around 100 patients, roughly 45 with Graves' ophthalmopathy and approximately 57 with stable Graves' hyperthyroidism, was used to find distinguishing TCR V-J signatures. An independent validation cohort of around 19 hyperthyroidism patients and 17 patients who later progressed to ophthalmopathy tested prospective prediction of ophthalmopathy. The roughly 99 discovery patients were divided at random into training and test sets in a 7:3 ratio. The study also compared thyroid tissue and blood T-cell repertoires from more than 5 Graves' hyperthyroidism patients. After sampling, hyperthyroidism patients received methimazole starting at 30 mg daily, and ophthalmopathy patients received high-dose intravenous methylprednisolone. According to the paper, TCR Vbeta CDR3 sequencing was carried out on about 140 peripheral blood samples, which came from under 50 ophthalmopathy, around 74 hyperthyroidism and about 17 progressor patients. What the study reported, not specific to this receptor: A model built on a 13 V-J signature distinguished ophthalmopathy from stable hyperthyroidism, reaching roughly 88% sensitivity and 81.08% specificity in cross-validation and 80%/75% in testing. Most expanded thyroid clonotypes (frequency above 0.001) were also detected in blood, a finding suggesting that blood repertoires may reflect thyroid immune responses. Sample size was not statistically predetermined, and blinding of investigators to group allocation was not performed. In validation, the model predicted progression to ophthalmopathy a median of approximately 6.3 months before onset, with roughly 70% sensitivity and about 72% specificity.

This TCR came from a woman younger than 45 with Graves' hyperthyroidism that later progressed to Graves' ophthalmopathy. The sample consisted of blood. The V and J segments used are TRBV20-1 and TRBJ2-1, with TRBD2 identical over 12 junction bases. The DNA is TGCAGTGCTAGAGATCGGCTAGCGGGAGGGTGGTACAATGAGCAGTTCTTC. Its translation reads: CSARDRLAGGWYNEQFF.